A selection of T cell receptor beta chains follows, all from one sample in a study of blood T cells in healthy people across ages. TCRdb re-derived calls from the 5' RACE reads in MiXCR, one entry per CDR3 protein. The table lists some 940,000 distinct CDR3 sequences, almost 30% of them singletons. These same records also appear under a second study, on T cells of mothers and their children.

Sequenced: blood. The receptor set was obtained from a woman aged 35 to 49 in good health. CDR3s include the opening cysteine and the closing phenylalanine or tryptophan. The order of the fields is CDR3 protein, CDR3 DNA, V gene, clone size, D gene, J gene, CDR3 length. A D gene is named only where the DNA matches it firmly. Some rows have no size entry. The others give once, few or many, or a class for an expanded clone.

CASSPGHTSYEQYF	TGTGCCAGCAGCCCCGGACATACCTCTTACGAGCAGTACTTC	TRBV7-3	many	-	TRBJ2-7	14
CSSRPLGFSYNEQFF	TGCAGCTCAAGGCCCCTCGGATTTTCCTACAATGAGCAGTTCTTC	TRBV20-1	many	-	TRBJ2-1	15
CSVGGLNTEAFF	TGCAGCGTTGGGGGGCTGAACACTGAAGCTTTCTTT	TRBV29-1	few	-	TRBJ1-1	12
CASSLSRVGETQYF	TGTGCCAGCAGCTTAAGCAGGGTTGGGGAGACCCAGTACTTC	TRBV7-2	many	-	TRBJ2-5	14
CASSLAGGYTF	TGTGCCAGCAGCTTAGCAGGGGGCTACACCTTC	TRBV7-9	few	-	TRBJ1-2	11
CASSQDRTSGWDTQYF	TGCGCCAGCAGCCAAGATAGGACCTCAGGATGGGATACGCAGTATTTT	TRBV4-1	-	-	TRBJ2-3	16
CASSRSGASSYNEQYF	TGTGCCAGCAGCCGTAGCGGGGCCAGCTCCTACAATGAGCAGTACTTC	TRBV5-4	few	TRBD2	TRBJ2-7	16
CASSEARARGPQETQYF	TGTGCCAGCAGTGAAGCGCGTGCGCGGGGGCCCCAAGAGACCCAGTACTTC	TRBV2	-	-	TRBJ2-5	17
CSGGRRGSYNEQYF	TGCAGCGGGGGGAGGAGAGGTTCCTACAATGAGCAGTACTTC	TRBV29-1	-	-	TRBJ2-7	14
CAWSETGGAGNTIYF	TGTGCCTGGAGTGAAACAGGGGGCGCTGGAAACACCATATATTTT	TRBV30	-	TRBD1	TRBJ1-3	15
CASSPTSFRQGVYLANYGYTF	TGTGCCAGCAGTCCAACCTCCTTCAGACAGGGAGTCTACTTAGCTAACTATGGCTACACCTTC	TRBV12-3/TRBV12-4	-	TRBD1	TRBJ1-2	21
CASSALEGRYGYTF	TGTGCCAGCAGCGCGCTTGAGGGGAGGTATGGCTACACCTTC	TRBV9	-	-	TRBJ1-2	14
CASSFGILAGGDTDTQYF	TGTGCCAGCAGTTTCGGTATTCTAGCGGGGGGGGACACGGATACGCAGTATTTT	TRBV12-3/TRBV12-4	few	TRBD2	TRBJ2-3	18
CASSPRTSSYEQYF	TGTGCCAGCAGCCCCCGGACTAGCTCCTACGAGCAGTACTTC	TRBV6-2/TRBV6-3	many	TRBD2	TRBJ2-7	14
CSVEQGSGNQPQHF	TGCAGCGTTGAACAGGGGTCGGGCAATCAGCCCCAGCATTTT	TRBV29-1	many	-	TRBJ1-5	14
CASSPRAGGRDNEQFF	TGCGCCAGCAGCCCCCGGGCGGGGGGCCGTGACAATGAGCAGTTCTTC	TRBV4-1	-	TRBD2	TRBJ2-1	16
CASSPGDSQETQYF	TGTGCCAGCAGCCCAGGGGACAGCCAAGAGACCCAGTACTTC	TRBV7-3	many	TRBD1	TRBJ2-5	14
CASSRTSYDEQYF	TGTGCTAGCAGCCGGACTAGTTACGACGAGCAGTACTTC	TRBV7-7	-	TRBD2	TRBJ2-7	13